This TCR beta chain was recorded in a study of T cell repertoires in cytomegalovirus infection. TCRdb itself ran the reads through MiXCR, one entry per CDR3 protein. The table records around 180,000 distinct CDR3 sequences, about 20% of them present only once. In its sample, this clonotype was seen many times. Sequenced sample: PBMCs. This clonotype was sampled from a human donor in good health (CMV status not recorded). Some clones in this sample may be carry-over from other donors' samples.

In DNA form, the CDR3 reads TGTGCCAGCAGCCCGGGACAGGGCTATGGCTACACCTTC. Translated, it gives CASSPGQGYGYTF. The V and J genes are TRBV7-6 and TRBJ1-2; 9 bases align to TRBD1. Germline CDR1 reads SGHVS; CDR2 reads FNYEAQ. J lost 4 bases, V lost 5 bases, and 2 bases had no gene match. The CDR3 is 13 amino acids.